This T cell receptor (beta chain) was profiled in a study of blood T cell repertoires in COVID-19. Germline loops: CDR1 MNHEY, CDR2 SVGAGI. The length of the CDR3 is 15 residues. The germline V and J ends were trimmed by 3 bases and 1 base, with 12 bases remaining between them. Produced via immunoSEQ multiplex PCR; TCRdb's table is partial and in-frame only. The sample lists 60,000 to 80,000 clones, 65% to 90% occurring once. V gene TRBV6-5 combines with J gene TRBJ1-1, with D possibly matching TRBD1 (6 bases). The receptor was derived from a man over 45 with acute or convalescent COVID-19. The sequenced material came from peripheral blood. The CDR3 DNA reads TGTGCCAGCAGTTATGCGGGGGCCAGGAACACTGAAGCTTTCTTT. This gives the protein CASSYAGARNTEAFF.